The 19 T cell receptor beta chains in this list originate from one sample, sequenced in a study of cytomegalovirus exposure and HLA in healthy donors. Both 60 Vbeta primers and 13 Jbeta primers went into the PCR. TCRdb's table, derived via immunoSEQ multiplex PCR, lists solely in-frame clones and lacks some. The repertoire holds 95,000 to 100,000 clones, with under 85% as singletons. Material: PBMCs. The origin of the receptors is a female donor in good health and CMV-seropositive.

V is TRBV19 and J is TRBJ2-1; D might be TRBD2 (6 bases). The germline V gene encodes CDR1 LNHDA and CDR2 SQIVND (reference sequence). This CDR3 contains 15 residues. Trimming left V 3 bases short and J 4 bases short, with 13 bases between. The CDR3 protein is CASSMAGGPYNEQFF. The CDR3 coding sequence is TGTGCCAGTAGTATGGCCGGGGGTCCATACAATGAGCAGTTCTTC.

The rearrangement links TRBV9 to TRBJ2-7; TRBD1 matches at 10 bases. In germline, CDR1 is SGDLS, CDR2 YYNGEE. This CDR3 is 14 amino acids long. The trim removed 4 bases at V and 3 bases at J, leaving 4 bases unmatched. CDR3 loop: CASSPWTGGYEQYF. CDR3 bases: TGTGCCAGCAGCCCATGGACAGGGGGCTACGAGCAGTACTTC.

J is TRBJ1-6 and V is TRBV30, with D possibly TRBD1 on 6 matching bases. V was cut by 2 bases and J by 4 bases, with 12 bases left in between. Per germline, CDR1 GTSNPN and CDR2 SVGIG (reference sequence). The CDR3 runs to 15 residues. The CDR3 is CAWSTTGFYNSPLHF. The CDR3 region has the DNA TGTGCCTGGAGTACTACAGGGTTTTATAATTCACCCCTCCACTTT.

The CDR3 loop is CASSVRVAGGKHTQYF. The CDR3 region has the DNA TGTGCCAGCAGCGTTCGGGTAGCGGGGGGCAAGCATACGCAGTATTTT. The chain employs TRBV9 and TRBJ2-3; 10 bases agree with TRBD2. Germline V lookup: CDR1 SGDLS, CDR2 YYNGEE. Trimming at V came to 2 bases and at J to 7 bases, leaving 10 bases not matched to a gene. The CDR3 runs to 16 residues.

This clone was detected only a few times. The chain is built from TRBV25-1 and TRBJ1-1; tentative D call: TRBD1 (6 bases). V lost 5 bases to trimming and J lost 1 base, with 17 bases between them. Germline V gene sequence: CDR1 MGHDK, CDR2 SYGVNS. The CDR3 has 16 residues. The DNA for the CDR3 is TGTGCCAGCAGTCCTAAATGGGGGCGGAAGAACACTGAAGCTTTCTTT. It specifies CASSPKWGRKNTEAFF.

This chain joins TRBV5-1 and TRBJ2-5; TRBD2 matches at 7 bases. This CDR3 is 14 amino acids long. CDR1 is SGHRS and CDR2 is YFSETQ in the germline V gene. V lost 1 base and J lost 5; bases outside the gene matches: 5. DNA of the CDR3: TGCGCCAGCAGCTTGCGGCAGGGAGGGGAGACCCAGTACTTC. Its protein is CASSLRQGGETQYF.

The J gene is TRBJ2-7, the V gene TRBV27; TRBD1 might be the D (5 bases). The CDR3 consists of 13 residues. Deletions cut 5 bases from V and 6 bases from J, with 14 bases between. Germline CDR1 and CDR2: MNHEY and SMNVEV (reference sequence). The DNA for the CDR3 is TGTGCCAGCAGTGATCACGCTCAGGGCGAGCAGTACTTC. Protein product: CASSDHAQGEQYF.

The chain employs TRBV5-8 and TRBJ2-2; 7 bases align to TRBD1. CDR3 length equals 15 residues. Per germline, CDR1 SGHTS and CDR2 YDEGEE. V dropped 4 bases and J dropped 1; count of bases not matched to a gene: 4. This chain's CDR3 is CASSPGQRNTGELFF. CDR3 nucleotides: TGTGCCAGCAGCCCGGGACAGCGGAACACCGGGGAGCTGTTTTTT. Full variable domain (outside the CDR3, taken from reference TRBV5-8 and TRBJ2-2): EAGVTQSPTHLIKTRGQQATLRCSPISGHTSVYWYQQALGLGLQFLLWYDEGEERNRGNFPPRFSGRQFPNYSSELNVNALELEDSALYLCASSPGQRNTGELFFGEGSRLTVL.

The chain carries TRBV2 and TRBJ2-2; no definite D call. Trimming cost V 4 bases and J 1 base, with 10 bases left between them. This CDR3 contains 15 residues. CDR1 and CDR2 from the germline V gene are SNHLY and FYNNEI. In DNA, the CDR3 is TGTGCCAGCAGTGTGGTCAGGCTGAACACCGGGGAGCTGTTTTTT. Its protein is CASSVVRLNTGELFF.

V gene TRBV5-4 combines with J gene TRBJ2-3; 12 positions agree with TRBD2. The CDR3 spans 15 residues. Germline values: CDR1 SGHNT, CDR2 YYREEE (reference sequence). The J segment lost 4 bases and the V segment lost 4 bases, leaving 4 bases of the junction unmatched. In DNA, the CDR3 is TGTGCCAGCAGCCTGGGACTAGCGGGTTCAGATACGCAGTATTTT. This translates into CASSLGLAGSDTQYF.

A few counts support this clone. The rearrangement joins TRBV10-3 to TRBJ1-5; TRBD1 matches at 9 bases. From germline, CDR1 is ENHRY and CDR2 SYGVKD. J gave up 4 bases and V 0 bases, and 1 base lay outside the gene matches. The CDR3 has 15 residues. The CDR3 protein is CAISESGQGNQPQHF. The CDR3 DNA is TGTGCCATCAGTGAGTCCGGACAGGGGAATCAGCCCCAGCATTTT.

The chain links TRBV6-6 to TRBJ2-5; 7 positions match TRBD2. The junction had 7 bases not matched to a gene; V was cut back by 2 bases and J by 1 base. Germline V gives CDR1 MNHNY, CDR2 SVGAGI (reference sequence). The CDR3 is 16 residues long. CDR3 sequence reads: CASSYASGSFQETQYF. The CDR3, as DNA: TGTGCCAGCAGTTACGCTAGCGGTTCCTTCCAAGAGACCCAGTACTTC.

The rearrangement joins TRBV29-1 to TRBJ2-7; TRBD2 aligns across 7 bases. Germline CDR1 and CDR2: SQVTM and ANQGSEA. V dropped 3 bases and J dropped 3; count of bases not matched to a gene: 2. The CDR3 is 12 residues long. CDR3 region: CSVETSSYEQYF. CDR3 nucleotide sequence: TGCAGCGTTGAGACTAGCAGCTACGAGCAGTACTTC.

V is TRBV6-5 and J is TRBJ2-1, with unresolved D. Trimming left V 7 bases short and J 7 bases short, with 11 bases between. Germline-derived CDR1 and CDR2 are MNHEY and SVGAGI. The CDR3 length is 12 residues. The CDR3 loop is CASNNFKNEQFF. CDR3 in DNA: TGTGCCAGCAATAACTTTAAAAATGAGCAGTTCTTC.

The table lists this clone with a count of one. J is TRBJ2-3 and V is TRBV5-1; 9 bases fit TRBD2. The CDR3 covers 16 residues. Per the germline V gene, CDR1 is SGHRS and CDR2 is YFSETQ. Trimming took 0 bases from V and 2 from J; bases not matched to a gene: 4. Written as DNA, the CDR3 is TGCGCCAGCAGCTTGGGACTAGCGGAAGTCACAGATACGCAGTATTTT. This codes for CASSLGLAEVTDTQYF.

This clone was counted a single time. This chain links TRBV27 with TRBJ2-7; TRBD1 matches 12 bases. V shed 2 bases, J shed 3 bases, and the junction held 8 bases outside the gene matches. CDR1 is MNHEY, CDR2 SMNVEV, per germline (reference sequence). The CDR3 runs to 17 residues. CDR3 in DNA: TGTGCCAGCAGTTTAGGGACAGGGGGCCGTTGGGGCTACGAGCAGTACTTC. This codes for CASSLGTGGRWGYEQYF.

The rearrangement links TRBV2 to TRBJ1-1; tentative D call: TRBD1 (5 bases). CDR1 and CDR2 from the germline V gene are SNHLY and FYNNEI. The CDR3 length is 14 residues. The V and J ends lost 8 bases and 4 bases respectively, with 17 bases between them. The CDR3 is CASAVRTQGTEAFF. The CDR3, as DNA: TGTGCCAGCGCCGTGCGGACGCAGGGCACTGAAGCTTTCTTT.

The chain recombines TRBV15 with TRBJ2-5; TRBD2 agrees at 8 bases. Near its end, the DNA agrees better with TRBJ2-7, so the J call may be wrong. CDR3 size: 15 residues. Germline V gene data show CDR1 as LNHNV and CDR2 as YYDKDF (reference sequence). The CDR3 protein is CATSRDRAGANEQYF. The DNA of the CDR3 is TGTGCCACCAGCAGAGATCGAGCGGGAGCCAACGAGCAGTACTTC.

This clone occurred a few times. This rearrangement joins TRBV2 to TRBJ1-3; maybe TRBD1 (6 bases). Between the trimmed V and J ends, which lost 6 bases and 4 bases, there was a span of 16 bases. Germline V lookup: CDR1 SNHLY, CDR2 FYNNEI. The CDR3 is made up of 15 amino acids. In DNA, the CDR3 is TGTGCCAGCAGCGTTGACAGGCCGCCGGGAAACACCATATATTTT. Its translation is CASSVDRPPGNTIYF.